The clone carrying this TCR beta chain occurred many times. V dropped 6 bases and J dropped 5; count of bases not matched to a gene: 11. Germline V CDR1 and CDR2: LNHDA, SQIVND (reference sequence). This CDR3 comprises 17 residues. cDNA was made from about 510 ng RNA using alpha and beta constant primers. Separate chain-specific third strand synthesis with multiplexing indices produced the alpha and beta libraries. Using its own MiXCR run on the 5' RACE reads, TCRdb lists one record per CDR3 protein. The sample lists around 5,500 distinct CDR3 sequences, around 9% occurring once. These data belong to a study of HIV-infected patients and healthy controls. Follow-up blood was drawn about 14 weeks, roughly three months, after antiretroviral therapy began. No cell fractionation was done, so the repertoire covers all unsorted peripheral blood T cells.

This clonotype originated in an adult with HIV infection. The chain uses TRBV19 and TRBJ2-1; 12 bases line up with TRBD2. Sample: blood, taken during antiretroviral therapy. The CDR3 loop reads CASRASGRAKYNNEQFF. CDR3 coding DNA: TGTGCCAGTAGAGCTAGCGGGAGGGCAAAGTACAACAATGAGCAGTTCTTC.